This TCR beta chain was obtained from a study of lymphopenia after photon versus proton radiotherapy. Points on this clone: The antigen is unknown.

Assay used: immunoSEQ multiplex PCR; TCRdb lists only in-frame clones, some missing. The sample gives under 35,000 clones, 84% of which show up once; about 15% is in the top ten. Trimming took off 4 bases at V and 9 bases at J, with 16 bases between the two ends. This CDR3 has 15 amino acids. Germline-derived CDR1 and CDR2 are MNHNS and SASEGT. Findings and caveats of the study: Post-nadir diversity loss with photons came from oligoclonal expansion, particularly CD8+ Temra cells.

This receptor was obtained from a woman aged 65 to 85 with pancreatic cancer. This chain links TRBV6-1 with TRBJ1-6; a weak D match, TRBD1 (5 bases). This material consisted of peripheral blood, taken from a patient treated with proton-based radiotherapy. CDR3 sequence (DNA): TGTGCCAGCAGTGTCCCGGCAAGGGGAGGTTCACCCCTCCACTTT. As protein: CASSVPARGGSPLHF.